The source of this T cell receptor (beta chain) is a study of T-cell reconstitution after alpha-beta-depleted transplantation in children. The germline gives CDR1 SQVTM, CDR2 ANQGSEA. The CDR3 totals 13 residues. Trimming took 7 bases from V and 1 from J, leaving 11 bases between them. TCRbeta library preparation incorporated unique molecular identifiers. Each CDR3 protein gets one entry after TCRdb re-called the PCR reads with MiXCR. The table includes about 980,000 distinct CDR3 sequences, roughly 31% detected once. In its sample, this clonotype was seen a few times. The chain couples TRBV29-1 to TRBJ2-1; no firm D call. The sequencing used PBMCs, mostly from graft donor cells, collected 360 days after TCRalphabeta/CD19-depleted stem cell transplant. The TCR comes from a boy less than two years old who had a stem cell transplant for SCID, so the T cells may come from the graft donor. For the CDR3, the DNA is TGCAGCGGGTCCCACGGGTCCTACAATGAGCAGTTCTTC. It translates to CSGSHGSYNEQFF.